This TCR beta chain was recorded in a study of shared clonotypes between healthy human individuals. The study, taken as a whole, reports: Generally, naive subsets came out with larger estimated richness than memory subsets.

In regard to this clone: Its target is not known.

In the original analysis: As immunoSEQ supplied junction-only sequences (without quality scores), filtering differed. The assay was immunoSEQ multiplex PCR, and TCRdb's table has in-frame clones only and misses some. The DNA gave D and trimming, while V, J and clone size come from that table. The sample lists about 680,000 clones; around 90% were seen once. CDR3 size: 15 residues. Germline CDR1 MGHRA, CDR2 YSYEKL. Deletions cut 0 bases from V and 4 bases from J, with 12 bases between. Positively selected for CCR7, the CD45RO-negative cells used as naive CD8 cells excluded terminally differentiated effector memory CD45RA+ cells.

This receptor was obtained from a man aged 25-45 years in good health. This sequence joins TRBV4-1 and TRBJ1-2; D remains ambiguous. Sequenced sample: naive CD8+ T cells sorted from blood. The CDR3 bases are TGCGCCAGCAGCCAAGAAAGTTGGGTTGGCTATGGCTACACCTTC. It yields the protein CASSQESWVGYGYTF.